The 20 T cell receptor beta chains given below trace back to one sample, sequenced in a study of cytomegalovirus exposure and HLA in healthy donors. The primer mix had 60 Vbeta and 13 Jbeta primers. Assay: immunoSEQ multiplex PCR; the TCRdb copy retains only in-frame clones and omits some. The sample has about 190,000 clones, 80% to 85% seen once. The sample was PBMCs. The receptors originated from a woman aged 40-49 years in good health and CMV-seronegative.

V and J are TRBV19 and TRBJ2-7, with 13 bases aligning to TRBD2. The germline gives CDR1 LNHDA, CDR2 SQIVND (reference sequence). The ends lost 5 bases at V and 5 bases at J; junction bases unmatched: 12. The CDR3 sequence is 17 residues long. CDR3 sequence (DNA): TGTGCCAGTAGTCCACTCTGGACTAGCGGGAGTCTCGACGAGCAGTACTTC. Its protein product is CASSPLWTSGSLDEQYF.

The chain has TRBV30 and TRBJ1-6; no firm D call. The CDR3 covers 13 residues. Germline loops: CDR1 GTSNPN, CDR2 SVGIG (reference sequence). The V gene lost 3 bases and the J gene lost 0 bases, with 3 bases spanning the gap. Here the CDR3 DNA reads TGTGCCTGGAGCAGCTCCTATAATTCACCCCTCCACTTT. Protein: CAWSSSYNSPLHF.

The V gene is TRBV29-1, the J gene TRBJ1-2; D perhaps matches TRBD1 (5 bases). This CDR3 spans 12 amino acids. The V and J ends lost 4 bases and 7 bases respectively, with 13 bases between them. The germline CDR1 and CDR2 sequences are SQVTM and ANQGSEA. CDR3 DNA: TGCAGCGTTGGGGATTTGGGGGGTGGCTACACCTTC. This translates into CSVGDLGGGYTF.

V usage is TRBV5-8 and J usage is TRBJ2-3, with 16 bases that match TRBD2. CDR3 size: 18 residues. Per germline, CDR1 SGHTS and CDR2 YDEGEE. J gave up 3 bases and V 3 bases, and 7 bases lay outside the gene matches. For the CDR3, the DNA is TGTGCCAGCAGCTGGGGGACTAGCGGGAGGGCCGGAACAGATACGCAGTATTTT. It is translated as CASSWGTSGRAGTDTQYF.

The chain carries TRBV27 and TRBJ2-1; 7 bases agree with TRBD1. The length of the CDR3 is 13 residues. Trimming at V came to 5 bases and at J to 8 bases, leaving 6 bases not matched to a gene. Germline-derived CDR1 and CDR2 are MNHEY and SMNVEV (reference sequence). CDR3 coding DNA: TGTGCCAGCAGTGTTATACAGGGGTATGAGCAGTTCTTC. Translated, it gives CASSVIQGYEQFF.

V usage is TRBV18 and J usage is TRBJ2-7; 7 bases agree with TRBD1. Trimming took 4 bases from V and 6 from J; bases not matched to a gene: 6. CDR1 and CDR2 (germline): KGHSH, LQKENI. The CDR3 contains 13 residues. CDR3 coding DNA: TGTGCCAGCTCACTATCACAGGGGACCGAGCAGTACGTC. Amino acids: CASSLSQGTEQYV.

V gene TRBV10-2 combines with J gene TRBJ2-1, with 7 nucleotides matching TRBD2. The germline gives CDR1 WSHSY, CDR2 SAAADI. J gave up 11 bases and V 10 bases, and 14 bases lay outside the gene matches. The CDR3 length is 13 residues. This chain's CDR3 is CAIGRDRTSQQFF. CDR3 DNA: TGCGCCATTGGGAGGGACCGAACCAGTCAGCAGTTCTTC.

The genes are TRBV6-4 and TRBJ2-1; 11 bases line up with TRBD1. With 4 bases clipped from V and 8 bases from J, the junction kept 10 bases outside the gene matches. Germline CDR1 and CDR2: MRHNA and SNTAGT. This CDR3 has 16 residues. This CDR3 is CASSVQPGQGVYEQFF. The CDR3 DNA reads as TGTGCCAGCAGTGTCCAACCGGGACAGGGGGTTTATGAGCAGTTCTTC.

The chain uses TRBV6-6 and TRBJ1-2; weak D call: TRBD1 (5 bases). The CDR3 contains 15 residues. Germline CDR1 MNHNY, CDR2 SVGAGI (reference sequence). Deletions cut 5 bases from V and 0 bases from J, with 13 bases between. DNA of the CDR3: TGTGCCAGCAGTCCGGGGGGGACTGCTAACTATGGCTACACCTTC. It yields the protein CASSPGGTANYGYTF.

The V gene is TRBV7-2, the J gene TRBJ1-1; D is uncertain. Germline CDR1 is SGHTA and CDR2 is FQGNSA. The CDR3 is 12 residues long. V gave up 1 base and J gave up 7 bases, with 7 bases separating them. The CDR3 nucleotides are TGTGCCAGCAGCTTAGACAGTGGTGAAGCTTTCTTT. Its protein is CASSLDSGEAFF.

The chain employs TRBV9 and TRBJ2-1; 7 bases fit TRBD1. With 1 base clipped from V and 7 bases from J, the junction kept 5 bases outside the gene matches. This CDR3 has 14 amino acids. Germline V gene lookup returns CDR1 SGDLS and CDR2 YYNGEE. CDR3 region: CASSVPEGANEQFF. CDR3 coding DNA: TGTGCCAGCAGCGTACCCGAGGGGGCGAATGAGCAGTTCTTC.

The CDR3 region has the DNA TGTGCCAGCGGACTAGCGGGAGCCCGGACCGGGGAGCTGTTTTTT. The encoded protein is CASGLAGARTGELFF. V gene TRBV9 combines with J gene TRBJ2-2, with TRBD2 matching over 13 bases. There are 15 residues in the CDR3. Losses at the gene ends were 7 bases for V and 5 bases for J; bases not matched to a gene: 5. Germline V CDR1 and CDR2: SGDLS, YYNGEE.

This chain's CDR3 is CAWGVSSHNEQFF. Here the CDR3 DNA reads TGTGCCTGGGGAGTAAGTTCCCACAATGAGCAGTTCTTC. This sequence joins TRBV30 and TRBJ2-1; D is undetermined. With 5 bases removed from V and 5 bases from J, the gap between germline ends came to 13 bases. This CDR3 has 13 residues. Germline V CDR1 and CDR2: GTSNPN, SVGIG (reference sequence). Looking up the rest from reference TRBV30 and TRBJ2-1 gives the full variable domain: SQTIHQWPATLVQPVGSPLSLECTVEGTSNPNLYWYRQAAGRGLQLLFYSVGIGQISSEVPQNLSASRPQDRQFILSSKKLLLSDSGFYLCAWGVSSHNEQFFGPGTRLTVL.

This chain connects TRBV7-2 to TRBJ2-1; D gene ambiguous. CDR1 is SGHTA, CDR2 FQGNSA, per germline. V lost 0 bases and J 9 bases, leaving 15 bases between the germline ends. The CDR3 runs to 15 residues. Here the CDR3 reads CASSLAARVTSEQFF. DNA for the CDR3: TGTGCCAGCAGCTTAGCAGCTAGAGTCACTTCTGAGCAGTTCTTC.

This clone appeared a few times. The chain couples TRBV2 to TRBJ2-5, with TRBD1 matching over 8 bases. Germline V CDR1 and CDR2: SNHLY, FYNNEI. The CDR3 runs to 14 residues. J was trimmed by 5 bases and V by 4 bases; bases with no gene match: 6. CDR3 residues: CASSADRVPETQYF. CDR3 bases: TGTGCCAGCAGTGCGGACAGGGTTCCCGAGACCCAGTACTTC.

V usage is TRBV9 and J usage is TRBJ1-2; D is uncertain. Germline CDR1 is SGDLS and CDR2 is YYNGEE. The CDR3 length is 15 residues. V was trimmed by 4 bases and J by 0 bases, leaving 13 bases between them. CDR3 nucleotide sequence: TGTGCCAGCAGCCCGAGCCCCATCTCTAACTATGGCTACACCTTC. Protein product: CASSPSPISNYGYTF.

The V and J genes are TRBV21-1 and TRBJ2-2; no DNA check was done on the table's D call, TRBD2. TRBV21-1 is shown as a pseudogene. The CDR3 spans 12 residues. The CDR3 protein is CASSRGTGELFF. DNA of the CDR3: TGTGCCAGCAGCCGGGGAACCGGGGAGCTGTTTTTT.

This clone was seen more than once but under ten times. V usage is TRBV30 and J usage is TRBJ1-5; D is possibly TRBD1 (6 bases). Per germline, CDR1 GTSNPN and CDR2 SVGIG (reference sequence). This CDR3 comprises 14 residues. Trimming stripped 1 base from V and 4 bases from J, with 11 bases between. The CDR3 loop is CAWSAITGNQPQHF. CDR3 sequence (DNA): TGTGCCTGGAGTGCCATCACAGGGAATCAGCCCCAGCATTTT.

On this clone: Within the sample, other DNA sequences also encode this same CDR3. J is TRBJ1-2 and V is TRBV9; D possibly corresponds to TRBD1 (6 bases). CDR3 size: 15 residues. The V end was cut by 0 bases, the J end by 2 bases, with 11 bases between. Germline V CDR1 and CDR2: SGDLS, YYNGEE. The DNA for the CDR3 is TGTGCCAGCAGCGTAGGCGGGGGCCTCAACTATGGCTACACCTTC. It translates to CASSVGGGLNYGYTF.

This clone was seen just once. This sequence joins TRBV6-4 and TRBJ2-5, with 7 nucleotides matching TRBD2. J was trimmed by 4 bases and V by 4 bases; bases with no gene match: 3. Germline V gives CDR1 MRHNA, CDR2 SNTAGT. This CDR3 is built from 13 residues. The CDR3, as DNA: TGTGCCAGCAGTGGACTAGCCGGAGAGACCCAGTACTTC. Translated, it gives CASSGLAGETQYF.